This T cell receptor beta chain was recorded in a study of blood T cells in healthy people across ages. CDR3 length equals 16 residues. J was trimmed by 10 bases and V by 0 bases; bases with no gene match: 12. Germline CDR1 and CDR2: MNHEY and SVGEGT. The sample holds a few counts of this clonotype. Its antigen remains unknown. A sample-barcoded 5' primer and a J-beta primer mix were used in a second PCR of about 7 to 11 cycles. Each of the cDNA molecules was tagged by a template-switch adaptor with 12 random nucleotides. Using its own MiXCR run on the 5' RACE reads, TCRdb lists one record per CDR3 protein. The table shows 750,000 to 850,000 distinct CDR3 sequences, with around 25% occurring only once. The study isolated at least 7 million PBMCs from each sample. Points from the study as a whole: The study found more naive CD4+ cells and higher diversity in long-lived than aged donors.

The data were also submitted as part of a second study, on T cells of mothers and their children. That source reports: Around 3 million TCR beta reads per child versus over 10 million per mother.

V is TRBV6-2 or TRBV6-3 and J is TRBJ1-1; 9 bases line up with TRBD1. The clonotype comes from a boy aged 5-17 years in good health. Sequencing was performed on blood. In DNA, the CDR3 is TGTGCCAGCAGTTACTCGGTTGGACAGGGGAGTGGTGGAGCTTTCTTT. Translation: CASSYSVGQGSGGAFF.